A selection of T cell receptor beta chains follows, all from one sample in a study of blood T cell repertoires in COVID-19. Some clones are missing from TCRdb's copy, which holds only in-frame ones; the method was immunoSEQ multiplex PCR. The repertoire consists of some 72,000 clones, with about 85% occurring once and the leading ten covering 13%. Sequences were obtained from peripheral blood. The receptor set was obtained from a man aged 50 to 59 with COVID-19, enrolled during active disease. CDR3s include the opening cysteine and the closing phenylalanine or tryptophan. A D gene is named only where the DNA matches it firmly.

NA,12,TRBJ2-7,TRBV29-1,CSVEGRGYEQYF
TRBD1,13,TRBJ1-5,TRBV7-2,CASSLDRGSAQHF
NA,14,TRBJ2-2,TRBV7-3,CASSLAANTGELFF
NA,13,TRBJ2-7,TRBV6-5,CASRKGPAYEQYF
TRBD1,15,TRBJ2-5,TRBV9,CASSVGQGAVETQYF
TRBD1,16,TRBJ1-5,TRBV4-1,CASSPTDRGDNQPQHF
TRBD2,17,TRBJ2-3,TRBV27,CATWEGSGSITTDTQYF
NA,14,TRBJ1-1,TRBV5-4,CASSLESMNTEAFF
NA,12,TRBJ2-3,TRBV6-5,CASSPKTDTQYF
NA,13,TRBJ1-2,TRBV18,CASSPGQKSGYTF
TRBD2,17,TRBJ2-3,TRBV24-1,CATSDRGLAGSTDTQYF
NA,13,TRBJ1-2,TRBV7-9,CASSRLTDYGYTF
TRBD1,15,TRBJ2-3,TRBV19,CASRPGTGFSDTQYF
TRBD1,15,TRBJ2-3,TRBV7-6,CASSLGQGKPDTQYF
NA,14,TRBJ2-2,TRBV24-1,CATMASRNTGELFF
NA,15,TRBJ2-7,TRBV19,CASSIDTAGPYEQYF
NA,14,TRBJ1-1,TRBV7-2,CASSLGRSNTEAFF
TRBD1,14,TRBJ2-3,TRBV29-1,CSVDTGQSTDTQYF
NA,15,TRBJ2-1,TRBV18,CASSSGLGSYNEQFF
NA,14,TRBJ2-7,TRBV28,CASSPQTSEAKQYF
NA,16,TRBJ2-3,TRBV10-2,CASTAGSLGFTDTQYF
TRBD2,18,TRBJ2-7,TRBV4-2,CASSHDGLAGGISYEQYF
NA,13,TRBJ1-1,TRBV12-3/TRBV12-4,CASSKRVNTEAFF
NA,16,TRBJ2-3,TRBV6-5,CASSYSGGSSTDTQYF
NA,11,TRBJ1-5,TRBV6-5,CASSGSMPQHF
TRBD2,16,TRBJ2-1,TRBV7-9,CASSLVSGRDYNEQFF
TRBD1,14,TRBJ2-3,TRBV19,CASSTRQGTDTQYF
NA,12,TRBJ1-5,TRBV19,CASSRGDRPQHF
NA,12,TRBJ1-5,TRBV2,CASSEGGGPQHF
TRBD2,16,TRBJ2-7,TRBV4-1,CASSQDVGGPSGEQYF
TRBD1,15,TRBJ1-6,TRBV3-1/TRBV3-2,CASSTYTGENSPLHF
TRBD1,15,TRBJ1-2,TRBV9,CASSEHSGTGLGYTF
NA,14,TRBJ2-3,TRBV4-1,CASSQAYGTDTQYF
TRBD2,18,TRBJ2-4,TRBV4-2,CASSPGLAGDGARNIQYF
TRBD1,13,TRBJ1-1,TRBV6-5,CASSFARTGQAFF
NA,15,TRBJ1-5,TRBV19,CASRQRGGGNQPQHF
NA,14,TRBJ2-1,TRBV28,CASSRGQRDYRQFF
NA,15,TRBJ2-6,TRBV7-3,CASSRGGSGANVLTF
NA,14,TRBJ1-5,TRBV7-2,CASSLQGSNQPQHF
TRBD2,15,TRBJ2-1,TRBV7-6,CASCGRFSSYNEQFF
TRBD1,14,TRBJ1-1,TRBV28,CASRLQGANTEAFF
NA,14,TRBJ2-4,TRBV18,CASSPRAAKNIQYF